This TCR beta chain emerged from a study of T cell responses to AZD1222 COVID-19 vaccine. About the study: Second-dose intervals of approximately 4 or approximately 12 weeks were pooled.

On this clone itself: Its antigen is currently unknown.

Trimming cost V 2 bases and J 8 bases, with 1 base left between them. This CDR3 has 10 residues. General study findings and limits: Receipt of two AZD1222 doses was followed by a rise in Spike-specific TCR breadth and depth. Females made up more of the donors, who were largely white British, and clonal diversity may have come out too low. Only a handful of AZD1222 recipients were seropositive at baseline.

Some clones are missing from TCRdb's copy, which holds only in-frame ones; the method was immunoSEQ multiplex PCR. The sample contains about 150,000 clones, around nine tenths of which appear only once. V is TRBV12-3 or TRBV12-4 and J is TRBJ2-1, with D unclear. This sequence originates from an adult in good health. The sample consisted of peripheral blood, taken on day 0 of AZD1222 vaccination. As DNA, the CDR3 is TGTGCCAGCAGTTTATATGAGCAGTTCTTC. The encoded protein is CASSLYEQFF.